Presented here are 2 T cell receptor beta chains from one specimen sequenced in a study of blood T cell repertoires in COVID-19. Generated by immunoSEQ multiplex PCR, the TCRdb table keeps only in-frame clones and is missing some. The table includes 200,000 to 250,000 clones, 70% to 85% detected once. Specimen: PBMCs or T cells enriched from blood (not recorded which). The receptors were gathered from a man aged 40-50 years who had recovered from COVID-19.

The chain carries TRBV15 and TRBJ1-1; 7 bases line up with TRBD1. V lost 3 bases to trimming and J lost 1 base; unmatched junction nucleotides: 5. Germline CDR1 is LNHNV and CDR2 is YYDKDF (reference sequence). The CDR3 consists of 15 residues. The CDR3 nucleotides read TGTGCCACCAGCAGGGCCGGGACAGCGAACACTGAAGCTTTCTTT. It is translated as CATSRAGTANTEAFF.

The chain links TRBV5-3 to TRBJ2-7; weak D call: TRBD1 (6 bases). TRBV5-3 is designated an ORF whose function remains uncertain. The CDR3 consists of 12 residues. With 9 bases removed from V and 5 bases from J, the gap between germline ends came to 15 bases. CDR3 DNA sequence: TGTGCCACGTTCCGGGACACTCACGAGCAGTACTTC. The encoded protein is CATFRDTHEQYF.